These T cell receptor beta chains were read from a single sample in a study of T cell responses to AZD1222 COVID-19 vaccine. The repertoire was sequenced with immunoSEQ multiplex PCR; TCRdb's copy has only in-frame clones and lacks some. The data hold under 170,000 clones, with 80% to 95% observed a single time. Sample: peripheral blood, taken 28 days after the second AZD1222 dose. The receptors come from an adult who received the AZD1222 COVID-19 vaccine. The CDR3 runs from the conserved cysteine through the conserved F or W. Each record gives: clone size, V gene, J gene, D gene, CDR3 protein, CDR3 DNA. D genes are given only for firm matches. Expanded clones are given a class, and other clones once, few, many or no size at all.

>.|TRBV6-5|TRBJ2-7|.
CASSYVGGAYEQYF
TGTGCCAGCAGTTACGTAGGGGGTGCCTACGAGCAGTACTTC
>.|TRBV2|TRBJ2-7|.
CASAAGKPYEQYF
TGTGCCAGCGCCGCAGGGAAACCATACGAGCAGTACTTC
>.|TRBV7-2|TRBJ1-2|.
CASSLGRINYGYTF
TGTGCCAGCAGCTTAGGTCGGATAAACTATGGCTACACCTTC
>.|TRBV5-1|TRBJ2-5|.
CASSLGLGGTQYF
TGCGCCAGCAGCTTGGGTTTAGGGGGGACCCAGTACTTC
>.|TRBV7-6|TRBJ1-5|TRBD1
CASSLEQGASNQPQHF
TGTGCCAGCAGCTTAGAACAGGGGGCATCTAATCAGCCCCAGCATTTT
>.|TRBV7-2|TRBJ2-7|.
CASSLMNEQYF
TGTGCCAGCAGCTTGATGAACGAGCAGTACTTC
>.|TRBV11-2|TRBJ1-2|.
CASSSRLDDWVNGYTF
TGTGCCAGCAGCTCTAGACTAGACGATTGGGTTAATGGCTACACCTTC
>.|TRBV5-1|TRBJ1-4|.
CASSPLSSTNEKLFF
TGCGCCAGCAGCCCGTTAAGCAGCACTAATGAAAAACTGTTTTTT
>.|TRBV4-2|TRBJ1-1|.
CASSPRQGTEAFF
TGTGCCAGCAGCCCTCGGCAGGGAACTGAAGCTTTCTTT
>.|TRBV24-1|TRBJ2-3|TRBD1
CATSDLHEPLGQGRDTQYF
TGTGCCACCAGTGATTTGCACGAACCCCTCGGACAGGGACGAGATACGCAGTATTTT
>.|TRBV4-2|TRBJ2-7|.
CASSPGESYEQYF
TGTGCCAGCAGCCCTGGAGAGTCCTACGAGCAGTACTTC
>once|TRBV30|TRBJ1-2|TRBD1
CAWRTTGSYGYTF
TGTGCCTGGAGGACGACAGGGAGCTATGGCTACACCTTC
>.|TRBV30|TRBJ1-3|TRBD1
CAWSLRGDRVYSGNTIYF
TGTGCCTGGAGTCTGAGGGGGGACAGGGTTTACTCTGGAAACACCATATATTTT
>.|TRBV19|TRBJ1-6|TRBD1
CASSGGTDNSPLHF
TGTGCCAGTAGTGGTGGGACAGATAATTCACCCCTCCACTTT
>.|TRBV10-3|TRBJ2-2|TRBD1
CAISSGTGHTGELFF
TGTGCCATCAGCTCCGGGACAGGGCACACCGGGGAGCTGTTTTTT
>.|TRBV7-9|TRBJ1-5|TRBD1
CASSSTGVTQPANQPQHF
TGTGCCAGCAGCTCGACAGGGGTAACCCAACCAGCAAATCAGCCCCAGCATTTT
>few|TRBV6-4|TRBJ2-3|TRBD1
CASSARQGAGDTQYF
TGTGCCAGCAGTGCCAGACAGGGGGCGGGAGATACGCAGTATTTT
>.|TRBV7-9|TRBJ1-2|.
CASSLEGWRDGYTF
TGTGCCAGCAGCTTAGAGGGGTGGAGGGATGGCTACACCTTC
>.|TRBV5-1|TRBJ1-4|.
CASSPNAEKLFF
TGCGCCAGCAGCCCCAACGCCGAAAAACTGTTTTTT
>.|TRBV5-4|TRBJ2-1|TRBD2
CASSIFGAGERYNEQFF
TGTGCCAGCAGCATATTCGGGGCGGGAGAACGCTACAATGAGCAGTTCTTC
>.|TRBV4-1|TRBJ1-1|.
CASSHPDHGAEAFF
TGCGCCAGCAGCCACCCCGATCACGGGGCTGAAGCTTTCTTT
>.|TRBV7-9|TRBJ1-4|TRBD1
CASSFLGQGQEKLFF
TGTGCCAGCAGCTTCCTCGGACAGGGTCAGGAAAAACTGTTTTTT
>.|TRBV5-1|TRBJ2-3|.
CASSLRTSTDTQYF
TGCGCCAGCAGCCTACGGACTAGCACAGATACGCAGTATTTT
>.|TRBV18|TRBJ2-2|.
CASSPRAANFANTGELFF
TGTGCCAGCTCACCGCGTGCAGCCAACTTCGCGAACACCGGGGAGCTGTTTTTT
>.|TRBV5-1|TRBJ1-6|TRBD1
CASSLNDRGLASYNSPLHF
TGCGCCAGCAGCTTGAACGACAGGGGGTTAGCGTCCTATAATTCACCCCTCCACTTT
>.|TRBV23-1|TRBJ2-5|.
CASSQSILREVRETQYF
TGCGCCAGCAGTCAATCCATTCTGAGGGAGGTCCGAGAGACCCAGTACTTC
>once|TRBV12-3/TRBV12-4|TRBJ2-1|.
CASRGGQYNEQFF
TGTGCCAGCAGGGGGGGACAGTACAATGAGCAGTTCTTC
>.|TRBV15|TRBJ2-1|TRBD2
CATSRDWGGSGNEQFF
TGTGCCACCAGCAGAGATTGGGGCGGGAGCGGCAATGAGCAGTTCTTC
>.|TRBV6-4|TRBJ2-2|TRBD2
CASSETSGNTGELFF
TGTGCCAGCAGCGAGACTAGCGGGAACACCGGGGAGCTGTTTTTT
>.|TRBV5-8|TRBJ1-2|.
CASSPETGLIYGYTF
TGTGCCAGCAGCCCGGAGACAGGCCTCATCTATGGCTACACCTTC
>.|TRBV5-4|TRBJ1-2|.
CASSYPTGNGYTF
TGTGCCAGCAGCTATCCTACAGGGAATGGCTACACCTTC
>.|TRBV27|TRBJ1-1|.
CASSLSRLNTEAFF
TGTGCCAGCAGTTTAAGTCGGTTGAACACTGAAGCTTTCTTT
>.|TRBV6-5|TRBJ2-3|TRBD2
CASRGGLAGADTQYF
TGTGCCAGCAGGGGGGGACTAGCGGGAGCTGATACGCAGTATTTT
>.|TRBV5-1|TRBJ1-2|.
CASSLDKTEVYGYTF
TGCGCCAGCAGCTTGGATAAGACTGAAGTCTATGGCTACACCTTC
>.|TRBV2|TRBJ1-1|.
CASSVGGSEAFF
TGTGCCAGCAGTGTCGGGGGAAGTGAAGCTTTCTTT
>.|TRBV16|TRBJ2-1|TRBD2
CASSLALAKQYNEQFF
TGTGCCAGCAGCCTTGCACTAGCGAAACAGTACAATGAGCAGTTCTTC
>once|TRBV7-2|TRBJ1-5|.
CASSLQRTSHQPQHF
TGTGCCAGCAGCCTACAGAGGACCTCACATCAGCCCCAGCATTTT
>.|TRBV30|TRBJ2-3|.
CAWSKATDTDTQYF
TGTGCCTGGAGTAAGGCGACGGACACAGATACGCAGTATTTT
>.|TRBV6-5|TRBJ2-7|.
CASIQGSTYEQYF
TGTGCCAGCATTCAGGGCAGCACCTACGAGCAGTACTTC
>.|TRBV19|TRBJ2-2|.
CASSRTVTGELFF
TGTGCCAGTAGTCGGACAGTCACCGGGGAGCTGTTTTTT
>.|TRBV3-1/TRBV3-2|TRBJ2-1|TRBD2
CASSSGLAGGLSSYNEQFF
TGTGCCAGCAGCTCGGGACTAGCGGGGGGACTGAGCTCCTACAATGAGCAGTTCTTC